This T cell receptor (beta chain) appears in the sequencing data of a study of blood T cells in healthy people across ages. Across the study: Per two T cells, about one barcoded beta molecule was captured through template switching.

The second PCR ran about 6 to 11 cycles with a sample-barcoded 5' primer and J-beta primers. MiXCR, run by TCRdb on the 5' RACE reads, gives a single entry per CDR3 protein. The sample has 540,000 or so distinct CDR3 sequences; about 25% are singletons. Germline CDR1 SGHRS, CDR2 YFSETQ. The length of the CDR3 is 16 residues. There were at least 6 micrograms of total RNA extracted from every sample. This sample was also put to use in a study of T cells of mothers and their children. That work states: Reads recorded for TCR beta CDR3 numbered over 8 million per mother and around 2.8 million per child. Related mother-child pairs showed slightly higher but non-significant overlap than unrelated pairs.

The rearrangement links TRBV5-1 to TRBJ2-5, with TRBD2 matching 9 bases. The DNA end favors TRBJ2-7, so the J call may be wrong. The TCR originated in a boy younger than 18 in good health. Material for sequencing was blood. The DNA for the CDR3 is TGCGCCAGCAGCTTGGTATTAGCGGGGGTCTACTACGAGCAGTACTTC. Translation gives CASSLVLAGVYYEQYF.